One sample yielded the 25 T cell receptor beta chains listed below, sequenced in a study of cytomegalovirus exposure and HLA in healthy donors. Primers: 60 Vbeta forward and 13 Jbeta reverse. Using immunoSEQ multiplex PCR, the repertoire was profiled, and TCRdb retains in-frame clones only, with some absent. The sample contains roughly 75,000 clones, roughly 88% of which appear only once. The sequencing sample was made of PBMCs. These receptors were collected from a man in his 70s in good health and CMV-seropositive.

The J gene is TRBJ2-6, the V gene TRBV2, with D maybe TRBD1 (6 bases). The germline CDR1 and CDR2 sequences are SNHLY and FYNNEI. V lost 5 bases and J lost 2, with 10 bases in between. There are 15 residues in the CDR3. CDR3: CASSRGQPGANVLTF. The CDR3 DNA sequence: TGTGCCAGCAGTAGGGGACAACCTGGGGCCAACGTCCTGACTTTC. The whole variable domain, filled in from reference TRBV2 and TRBJ2-6, reads EPEVTQTPSHQVTQMGQEVILRCVPISNHLYFYWYRQILGQKVEFLVSFYNNEISEKSEIFDDQFSVERPDGSNFTLKIRSTKLEDSAMYFCASSRGQPGANVLTFGAGSRLTVL.

The rearrangement links TRBV30 to TRBJ1-1; D is perhaps TRBD1 (6 bases). CDR1 is GTSNPN and CDR2 is SVGIG in the germline V gene (reference sequence). Trimming shortened V by 3 bases and J by 3 bases, and 20 bases separated the two germline ends. This CDR3 has 16 residues. The CDR3 loop reads CAWRGSLGRGHTEAFF. As DNA, the CDR3 is TGTGCCTGGAGGGGGTCGTTGGGCAGGGGACACACTGAAGCTTTCTTT.

J is TRBJ1-4 and V is TRBV2; D is uncertain. The V end was cut by 6 bases, the J end by 13 bases, with 18 bases between. Germline CDR1 and CDR2: SNHLY and FYNNEI. This CDR3 spans 13 amino acids. CDR3 sequence: CASSRTAQSGLFF. In DNA form, the CDR3 reads TGTGCCAGCAGCCGGACTGCCCAAAGTGGACTGTTTTTT.

J is TRBJ2-1 and V is TRBV11-2; TRBD2 aligns across 8 bases. V gave up 8 bases and J gave up 2 bases; unmatched junction bases: 8. The CDR3 totals 15 residues. The V gene's germline CDR1 is SGHAT and CDR2 FQNNGV. The DNA of the CDR3 is TGTGCCAGCGGTCGGGCAGCGGGGGCCTACAATGAGCAGTTCTTC. Amino acids: CASGRAAGAYNEQFF.

CDR3 in amino acids: CSVEGIAGGPVYEQYF. CDR3 in DNA: TGCAGCGTTGAAGGGATAGCGGGGGGGCCGGTCTACGAGCAGTACTTC. The chain recombines TRBV29-1 with TRBJ2-7, with 11 bases aligning to TRBD2. The CDR3 runs 16 residues. Germline loops: CDR1 SQVTM, CDR2 ANQGSEA. Trimming cost V 1 base and J 3 bases; bases outside gene matches: 8.

The chain employs TRBV5-1 and TRBJ2-7, with D maybe TRBD2 (6 bases). V was trimmed by 7 bases and J by 0 bases, leaving 14 bases between them. The CDR3 runs 14 residues. Germline CDR1 reads SGHRS; CDR2 reads YFSETQ. The chain's CDR3 is CASGDPTSSYEQYF. CDR3 DNA: TGCGCCAGCGGGGATCCGACTAGCTCCTACGAGCAGTACTTC.

This clone was seen a single time. The chain carries TRBV7-8 and TRBJ2-7; TRBD2 matches at 12 bases. Losses at the gene ends were 5 bases for V and 6 bases for J; bases not matched to a gene: 11. The CDR3 loop spans 16 amino acids. Germline CDR1 and CDR2: SGHVS and FQNEAQ. CDR3 amino acids: CASSPRTSGAPGEQYF. Written as DNA, the CDR3 is TGTGCCAGCAGCCCAAGGACTAGCGGGGCCCCCGGCGAGCAGTACTTC.

This clone occurred once. V gene TRBV7-8 combines with J gene TRBJ1-1; D gene unclear. The V and J ends lost 4 bases and 1 base respectively, with 13 bases between them. The germline gives CDR1 SGHVS, CDR2 FQNEAQ. The CDR3 extends over 15 amino acids. The CDR3 spells CASSSRRLTNTEAFF. DNA of the CDR3: TGTGCCAGCAGCTCCCGGCGACTGACGAACACTGAAGCTTTCTTT.

The J gene is TRBJ2-3, the V gene TRBV19; D is perhaps TRBD1 (6 bases). The CDR3 is 13 amino acids. Trimming removed 5 bases at V and 6 bases at J, with 12 bases between. The germline gives CDR1 LNHDA, CDR2 SQIVND (reference sequence). CDR3 DNA: TGTGCCAGTAGTTATCAGGGGCGGGATACGCAGTATTTT. It translates to CASSYQGRDTQYF.

This clone was counted once. The sample carries other DNA sequences with the same CDR3. V usage is TRBV7-9 and J usage is TRBJ2-7; a weak D match, TRBD1 (5 bases). The CDR3 is 12 amino acids. Per the germline V gene, CDR1 is SEHNR and CDR2 is FQNEAQ (reference sequence). Trimming took off 5 bases at V and 4 bases at J, with 9 bases between the two ends. The DNA for the CDR3 is TGTGCCAGCAGCAGTACAGGTTACGAGCAGTACTTC. Translation gives CASSSTGYEQYF.

The rearrangement joins TRBV7-9 to TRBJ2-7; a possible D gene is TRBD2 (6 bases). V was shortened by 6 bases and J by 3 bases, with 15 bases between the two germline ends. Germline CDR1 is SEHNR and CDR2 is FQNEAQ (reference sequence). This CDR3 is 14 amino acids long. The CDR3 spells CASRRWTGDYEQYF. The CDR3 bases are TGTGCCAGCAGACGGTGGACGGGGGACTACGAGCAGTACTTC.

The CDR3 loop is CASSLAAALGTQYF. In nucleotides, the CDR3 is TGTGCCAGCAGCTTAGCCGCGGCCCTGGGGACCCAGTACTTC. The J gene is TRBJ2-5, the V gene TRBV7-9, with D unresolved. Looked up from germline, CDR1 is SEHNR and CDR2 is FQNEAQ (reference sequence). With 0 bases removed from V and 7 bases from J, the gap between germline ends came to 12 bases. CDR3 length: 14 amino acids.

CDR3: CASSFPTGQGPYNEQFF. CDR3 nucleotide sequence: TGTGCCAGCAGCTTTCCGACAGGACAGGGGCCCTACAATGAGCAGTTCTTC. The chain couples TRBV5-6 to TRBJ2-1, with TRBD1 identical over 9 bases. Germline trimming cut 2 bases from V and 2 bases from J; bases unmatched to any gene: 8. The CDR3 loop spans 17 amino acids. CDR1 and CDR2 from the germline V gene are SGHDT and YYEEEE.

The chain links TRBV28 to TRBJ1-2; D remains ambiguous. The CDR3 consists of 14 residues. Per the germline V gene, CDR1 is MDHEN and CDR2 is SYDVKM. V lost 1 base and J lost 5, with 11 bases in between. The CDR3 DNA reads TGTGCCAGCAGTTTATCCCCCGGTTTATATGGCTACACCTTC. Its translation: CASSLSPGLYGYTF.

The chain is built from TRBV28 and TRBJ1-5, with D hard to call. The CDR3 runs to 13 residues. Germline V gene sequence: CDR1 MDHEN, CDR2 SYDVKM. V lost 6 bases and J 4 bases, leaving 10 bases between the germline ends. The CDR3 DNA follows: TGTGCCAGCAGATCAGGTGTAAATCAGCCCCAGCATTTT. Protein product: CASRSGVNQPQHF.

This rearrangement joins TRBV28 to TRBJ2-7; D not certain. This CDR3 contains 11 residues. Germline CDR1 and CDR2: MDHEN and SYDVKM. The germline V and J ends were trimmed by 6 bases and 3 bases, with 6 bases remaining between them. The CDR3 DNA follows: TGTGCCAGCAGGCTAAACTACGAGCAGTACTTC. Its translation: CASRLNYEQYF.

This chain connects TRBV10-3 to TRBJ2-7; TRBD1 agrees at 8 bases. V shed 10 bases and J 7 bases; nucleotides not matched to a gene: 12. This CDR3 is built from 13 residues. Germline V gene data show CDR1 as ENHRY and CDR2 as SYGVKD. CDR3 sequence: CATRGLPEGEQYF. CDR3 DNA sequence: TGTGCCACCAGGGGGCTACCAGAAGGAGAGCAGTACTTC.

V is TRBV6-1 and J is TRBJ2-7; TRBD1 matches 9 bases. Germline V lookup: CDR1 MNHNS, CDR2 SASEGT. This CDR3 has 14 residues. The V segment lost 5 bases and the J segment 2 bases; nucleotides outside the gene matches: 4. CDR3 in amino acids: CASSWDRETYEQYF. For the CDR3, the DNA is TGTGCCAGCAGTTGGGACAGGGAAACCTACGAGCAGTACTTC.

Points on this clone: Distinct nucleotide sequences in the sample also encode this CDR3. This chain joins TRBV19 and TRBJ2-7; tentative D call: TRBD1 (6 bases). Trimming cost V 6 bases and J 1 base, with 10 bases left between them. This CDR3 is 13 amino acids long. Germline CDR1 is LNHDA and CDR2 is SQIVND (reference sequence). CDR3 loop: CASRMTGSYEQYF. The CDR3 region has the DNA TGTGCCAGTAGAATGACAGGTTCCTACGAGCAGTACTTC. Full variable domain (missing parts from reference TRBV19 and TRBJ2-7): DGGITQSPKYLFRKEGQNVTLSCEQNLNHDAMYWYRQDPGQGLRLIYYSQIVNDFQKGDIAEGYSVSREKKESFPLTVTSAQKNPTAFYLCASRMTGSYEQYFGPGTRLTVT.

The chain couples TRBV21-1 to TRBJ2-3; the table gives TRBD2 as D, unverified against the DNA. TRBV21-1 is annotated as a pseudogene. This CDR3 is 16 amino acids long. This CDR3 reads CASSKGLAGGQRTQYF. The CDR3 nucleotides read TGTGCCAGCAGCAAAGGGCTAGCGGGAGGGCAGCGTACGCAGTATTTT.

This rearrangement joins TRBV30 to TRBJ1-5; maybe TRBD1 (5 bases). V was clipped by 0 bases and J by 9 bases, with 12 bases between them. The length of the CDR3 is 13 residues. Germline V gene lookup returns CDR1 GTSNPN and CDR2 SVGIG (reference sequence). The CDR3 is CAWSVQGLGPQHF. CDR3 nucleotide sequence: TGTGCCTGGAGTGTGCAGGGCTTGGGGCCCCAGCATTTT.

This chain links TRBV4-1 with TRBJ2-7; D might be TRBD1 (6 bases). CDR1 and CDR2 (germline): MGHRA, YSYEKL. Trimming took off 4 bases at V and 7 bases at J, with 17 bases between the two ends. This CDR3 region has 14 residues. CDR3: CASSPRTWGQEQYF. The CDR3 DNA sequence: TGCGCCAGCAGCCCCCGAACCTGGGGACAAGAGCAGTACTTC.

The J gene is TRBJ2-2, the V gene TRBV5-1, with 7 bases fitting TRBD2. CDR1 is SGHRS, CDR2 YFSETQ, per germline. The V and J ends lost 3 bases and 5 bases, in that order; junction bases with no gene match: 10. CDR3 size: 16 residues. The CDR3 DNA follows: TGCGCCAGCAGCTGGACCGCGTGGGAGGGTACCGGGGAGCTGTTTTTT. Its translation: CASSWTAWEGTGELFF.

The chain has TRBV18 and TRBJ1-1; D unresolved. CDR1 and CDR2 from the germline V gene are KGHSH and LQKENI. V was shortened by 0 bases and J by 6 bases, with 8 bases between the two germline ends. The CDR3 extends over 13 amino acids. DNA for the CDR3: TGTGCCAGCTCACCACCGGAGGGCCCTGAAGCTTTCTTT. Translating it yields CASSPPEGPEAFF.

The chain recombines TRBV5-1 with TRBJ2-3; 14 bases align to TRBD2. The germline gives CDR1 SGHRS, CDR2 YFSETQ. This CDR3 has 15 amino acids. V was pared by 3 bases and J by 6 bases, with 3 bases of the junction left unmatched. CDR3 sequence: CASSSGLAGGDTQYF. CDR3 bases: TGCGCCAGCAGCTCCGGACTAGCGGGAGGCGATACGCAGTATTTT.